This is a list of T cell receptor beta chains from one sample in a study of blood T cell repertoires in COVID-19. Method: immunoSEQ multiplex PCR; TCRdb's copy keeps in-frame clones and lacks some. The sample consists of fewer than 250,000 clones, roughly 90% of them appearing once. Sequenced: peripheral blood. These receptors originate from an older woman with acute or convalescent COVID-19. Both conserved end residues are part of each CDR3. A D gene is named only where the DNA matches it firmly. The size entry is marked missing in some rows and otherwise reads once, few, many or a size class.

>NA|TRBV18|NA|TRBJ2-7
CASSPGSSYEQYF
TGTGCCAGCTCACCGGGGAGCTCCTACGAGCAGTACTTC
>NA|TRBV2|NA|TRBJ2-5
CASNRENQETQYF
TGTGCCAGCAACCGGGAAAATCAAGAGACCCAGTACTTC
>NA|TRBV4-3|TRBD2|TRBJ2-2
CASSRTPPSSGSSSITGELFF
TGCGCCAGCAGCCGAACACCCCCATCTAGCGGGAGTAGTAGTATCACCGGGGAGCTGTTTTTT
>NA|TRBV27|NA|TRBJ1-2
CASSSQGYGYTF
TGTGCCAGCAGTTCACAGGGCTATGGCTACACCTTC
>few|TRBV15|NA|TRBJ2-1
CATSSGLWSSYNEQFF
TGTGCCACCAGCAGTGGACTATGGAGCTCCTACAATGAGCAGTTCTTC
>NA|TRBV5-1|NA|TRBJ1-6
CASSLVQGSNSPLHF
TGCGCCAGCAGCTTGGTACAGGGTTCCAATTCACCCCTCCACTTT
>NA|TRBV11-3|NA|TRBJ1-1
CASSRGQHEEAFF
TGTGCCAGCAGCCGAGGACAGCACGAAGAAGCTTTCTTT
>NA|TRBV28|TRBD1|TRBJ1-1
CASSSTGARTEAFF
TGTGCCAGCAGTTCCACAGGGGCCCGAACTGAAGCTTTCTTT
>few|TRBV29-1|TRBD1|TRBJ2-7
CSVERDSSYEQYF
TGCAGCGTGGAGAGGGACAGTAGTTACGAGCAGTACTTC
>NA|TRBV5-5|TRBD1|TRBJ1-5
CASSPWGQGAGQPQHF
TGTGCCAGCAGCCCATGGGGGCAGGGGGCCGGTCAGCCCCAGCATTTT
>NA|TRBV6-5|NA|TRBJ1-2
CASSPGGWSYGYTF
TGTGCCAGCAGCCCGGGGGGGTGGAGCTATGGCTACACCTTC
>NA|TRBV6-1|NA|TRBJ1-1
CASSEGIAGPAFF
TGTGCCAGCAGTGAAGGAATTGCAGGGCCTGCTTTCTTT
>NA|TRBV5-6|TRBD1|TRBJ1-1
CASSIRGQTNTEAFF
TGTGCCAGCAGCATTAGGGGACAGACGAACACTGAAGCTTTCTTT
>NA|TRBV6-5|NA|TRBJ1-6
CASSYSLGANSPLHF
TGTGCCAGCAGCTATTCCTTGGGCGCTAATTCACCCCTCCACTTT
>NA|TRBV7-2|TRBD2|TRBJ2-1
CASSHPLAGGFDEQFF
TGTGCCAGCAGCCACCCACTAGCGGGAGGTTTCGATGAGCAGTTCTTC
>NA|TRBV5-1|NA|TRBJ2-7
CASTSRQGTYEQYF
TGCGCCAGCACTTCGAGGCAGGGAACCTACGAGCAGTACTTC
>NA|TRBV9|NA|TRBJ2-2
CASSPRTLSNTGELFF
TGTGCCAGCAGCCCCAGGACACTATCGAACACCGGGGAGCTGTTTTTT
>once|TRBV7-9|NA|TRBJ2-7
CASSFTGNEQYF
TGTGCCAGCAGTTTCACAGGAAACGAGCAGTACTTC
>NA|TRBV7-6|NA|TRBJ2-7
CASSLAVAPNSYEQYF
TGTGCCAGCAGCTTAGCAGTGGCCCCGAACTCCTACGAGCAGTACTTC
>NA|TRBV5-1|NA|TRBJ1-1
CASSFRTAMNTEAFF
TGCGCCAGCAGCTTTCGGACAGCTATGAACACTGAAGCTTTCTTT
>NA|TRBV4-3|TRBD2|TRBJ2-6
CASSQDASGIRANVLTF
TGCGCCAGCAGCCAAGATGCTAGCGGGATTCGGGCCAACGTCCTGACTTTC
>NA|TRBV25-1|NA|TRBJ2-2
CASTSPRIQTGELFF
TGTGCCAGCACCTCCCCCCGAATCCAGACCGGGGAGCTGTTTTTT
>NA|TRBV14|NA|TRBJ1-2
CASSPSNYGYTF
TGTGCCAGCAGCCCCTCCAACTATGGCTACACCTTC
>NA|TRBV7-9|TRBD2|TRBJ2-1
CASLPPGLAGSYNEQFF
TGTGCCAGCCTTCCCCCGGGACTAGCGGGCAGCTACAATGAGCAGTTCTTC
>NA|TRBV2|NA|TRBJ2-1
CASQRGPSYNEQFF
TGTGCCAGCCAAAGGGGCCCATCCTACAATGAGCAGTTCTTC
>NA|TRBV28|TRBD1|TRBJ2-1
CASSPPGQMREQFF
TGTGCCAGCAGTCCCCCGGGACAGATGCGGGAGCAGTTCTTC
>NA|TRBV3-1/TRBV3-2|NA|TRBJ2-5
CASSQVLKGQETQYF
TGTGCCAGCAGCCAAGTACTAAAAGGACAAGAGACCCAGTACTTC
>NA|TRBV19|TRBD1|TRBJ1-3
CASSPGTGSGNTIYF
TGTGCCAGTAGTCCCGGGACAGGATCCGGAAACACCATATATTTT
>NA|TRBV19|TRBD1|TRBJ1-1
CASSIVGQGFTEAFF
TGTGCCAGTAGTATAGTAGGACAGGGATTTACTGAAGCTTTCTTT